These 25 T cell receptor beta chains came from one sample sequenced in a study of Graves' ophthalmopathy and Graves' hyperthyroidism. TCR beta CDR3 regions were amplified from RNA transcripts. First-round RT-PCR with HTBI primers preceded a second-round multiplex PCR. TCRdb passed the multiplex PCR reads through MiXCR, listing each CDR3 protein once. The repertoire holds hundreds of thousands of distinct CDR3 sequences, with about 38% as singletons. Sequencing input: peripheral blood. These receptors were obtained from an adult man with Graves' ophthalmopathy.

Remarks on this clonotype: No DNA is shown, since the ends of the CDR3 on it are uncertain; the CDR3 is the one TCRdb lists. The chain has TRBV25-1 and TRBJ2-2; the table's D call, TRBD1, was not checked against the DNA. Germline CDR1 reads MGHDK; CDR2 reads SYGVNS. The CDR3 is made up of 23 amino acids, end residues included. CDR3 sequence reads: CASSQSTGVNVLAFGAGPGELFF.

The chain joins TRBV3-1 to TRBJ2-5, with D perhaps matching TRBD2 (6 bases). CDR1 is LGHDT and CDR2 is YNNKEL in the germline V gene (reference sequence). The CDR3 is 15 residues long. Trimming took off 4 bases at V and 5 bases at J, with 17 bases between the two ends. DNA for the CDR3: TGTGCCAGCAGCCTAGTGACACTAGCCGGGGAGACCCAGTACTTC. It yields the protein CASSLVTLAGETQYF.

The rearrangement links TRBV4-1 to TRBJ1-1; TRBD1 matches at 10 bases. Germline CDR1 reads MGHRA; CDR2 reads YSYEKL. The CDR3 has 15 residues. J lost 5 bases, V lost 5 bases, and 8 bases had no gene match. CDR3 coding DNA: TGCGCCAGCAGCGCAGACAGGGGGCGAGGGACTGAAGCTTTCTTT. It translates to CASSADRGRGTEAFF.

This clonotype has at least ten counts. V usage is TRBV9 and J usage is TRBJ1-2; maybe TRBD1 (6 bases). Germline CDR1 SGDLS, CDR2 YYNGEE. There are 14 residues in the CDR3. V gave up 4 bases and J gave up 3 bases, with 13 bases separating them. The CDR3 loop is CASSLRTADYGYTF. The CDR3, as DNA: TGTGCCAGCAGCCTCAGGACAGCGGACTATGGCTACACCTTC. Supplemented by reference TRBV9 and TRBJ1-2, the full variable domain reads DSGVTQTPKHLITATGQRVTLRCSPRSGDLSVYWYQQSLDQGLQFLIQYYNGEERAKGNILERFSAQQFPDLHSELNLSSLELGDSALYFCASSLRTADYGYTFGSGTRLTVV.

This chain joins TRBV7-3 and TRBJ2-7; D gene unclear. Germline V lookup: CDR1 SGHTA, CDR2 FQGTGA. The CDR3 is 13 residues long. V lost 6 bases and J 0 bases, leaving 9 bases between the germline ends. The chain's CDR3 is CASRTSASYEQYF. DNA of the CDR3: TGTGCCAGCAGAACCTCAGCCTCCTACGAGCAGTACTTC.

In its sample, this clonotype was seen many times. A read error is likely, as this CDR3 ends without the conserved phenylalanine or tryptophan. The chain has TRBV19 and TRBJ1-6, with D tentatively TRBD1 (5 bases). V gave up 6 bases and J gave up 7 bases, with 16 bases separating them. The CDR3 extends over 15 amino acids. Germline values: CDR1 LNHDA, CDR2 SQIVND (reference sequence). CDR3 DNA sequence: TGTGCCAGTAGATTACCGGGACCGACGAATTCACCCCTCCACCTT. It codes for CASRLPGPTNSPLHL.

In regard to this clonotype: A read error may be the cause here, since a much bigger clone is one base away. The chain employs TRBV2 and TRBJ1-2; D is uncertain. V was clipped by 6 bases and J by 5 bases, with 10 bases between them. Looked up from germline, CDR1 is SNHLY and CDR2 is FYNNEI. The CDR3 covers 12 residues. The CDR3 loop is CASRPNLYGYTF. In DNA, the CDR3 is TGTGCCAGCAGGCCGAATCTTTATGGCTACACCTTC.

V and J are TRBV11-1 and TRBJ1-1, with TRBD1 matching over 8 bases. This CDR3 has 23 residues. Looked up from germline, CDR1 is SGHAT and CDR2 is FQDESV (reference sequence). The ends lost 0 bases at V and 4 bases at J; junction bases unmatched: 28. CDR3 coding DNA: TGTGCCAGCAGCTTAGCTTTTACCCCTCCTAGGACAGGGAGAAGGGGCTTGAGCACTGAAGCTTTCTTT. It codes for CASSLAFTPPRTGRRGLSTEAFF. Combining the CDR3 with reference TRBV11-1 and TRBJ1-1 gives the whole variable domain EAEVAQSPRYKITEKSQAVAFWCDPISGHATLYWYRQILGQGPELLVQFQDESVVDDSQLPKDRFSAERLKGVDSTLKIQPAELGDSAMYLCASSLAFTPPRTGRRGLSTEAFFGQGTRLTVV.

The count of this clonotype is one. The V gene is TRBV7-9, the J gene TRBJ2-5; D gene unclear. The CDR3 has 13 amino acids. CDR1 is SEHNR, CDR2 FQNEAQ, per germline (reference sequence). Deletions cut 5 bases from V and 5 bases from J, with 12 bases between. The CDR3, as DNA: TGTGCCAGCAGCCAATTATTAGGGGAGACCCAGTACTTC. Its translation: CASSQLLGETQYF.

This clonotype has a count of ten or more. The chain carries TRBV7-2 and TRBJ2-7, with a weak D call TRBD2 (5 bases). V lost 10 bases and J 5 bases, leaving 21 bases between the germline ends. The V gene's germline CDR1 is SGHTA and CDR2 FQGNSA. The CDR3 is made up of 14 amino acids. The CDR3 nucleotides are TGTGCCACCCGAAGAGAGGGCCGCATGAACGAGCAGTACTTC. It yields the protein CATRREGRMNEQYF.

This clonotype was observed at least ten times. The chain carries TRBV7-9 and TRBJ1-3; 8 positions agree with TRBD1. Germline CDR1 reads SEHNR; CDR2 reads FQNEAQ (reference sequence). This CDR3 comprises 15 residues. V lost 6 bases and J lost 5; bases outside the gene matches: 9. The CDR3 DNA sequence: TGTGCCAGCAGACCCGGGACAGGATTACGAAACACCATATATTTT. Protein product: CASRPGTGLRNTIYF.

V usage is TRBV10-3 and J usage is TRBJ2-1, with 7 bases that match TRBD1. The CDR3 is 14 residues long. V shed 7 bases, J shed 3 bases, and the junction held 6 bases outside the gene matches. Germline-derived CDR1 and CDR2 are ENHRY and SYGVKD. The CDR3 coding sequence is TGTGCCATCAAGCAGGGGGAAGGCTACAATGAGCAGTTCTTC. This gives the protein CAIKQGEGYNEQFF.

Concerning this clonotype: At one of its ends the junction is not consistent with the germline gene, which may arise from a read error. The chain carries TRBV12-5 and TRBJ1-1; no definite D call. This CDR3 is built from 11 residues. Germline values: CDR1 LGHNT, CDR2 FRNRAP. The DNA of the CDR3 is TGTGTTAGTGTCATGAACACTGAAGCTTTCTTT. It codes for CVSVMNTEAFF.

This clonotype was recorded a few times. This chain joins TRBV4-1 and TRBJ2-5, with 10 bases lining up with TRBD2. J gave up 4 bases and V 7 bases, and 15 bases lay outside the gene matches. CDR1 is MGHRA, CDR2 YSYEKL, per germline. The CDR3 has 17 amino acids. For the CDR3, the DNA is TGCGCCAGCACCCGGGGGGCTAGCGGGAGAACGGGAGAGACCCAGTACTTC. This encodes CASTRGASGRTGETQYF.

This clonotype has at least ten counts. This rearrangement joins TRBV5-6 to TRBJ2-5, with 9 bases fitting TRBD2. Germline trimming cut 0 bases from V and 5 bases from J; bases unmatched to any gene: 8. The CDR3 has 16 amino acids. Germline values: CDR1 SGHDT, CDR2 YYEEEE. CDR3 coding DNA: TGTGCCAGCAGCTTGGTGTCGCTAGCGGGGTTGGAGACCCAGTACTTC. It specifies CASSLVSLAGLETQYF.

In its sample, this clonotype was seen a few times. The rearrangement joins TRBV5-4 to TRBJ2-7, with D possibly called TRBD1 or TRBD2 (5 bases each). V lost 3 bases to trimming and J lost 2 bases, with 12 bases between them. The germline V gene has CDR1 SGHNT and CDR2 YYREEE (reference sequence). The CDR3 contains 14 residues. CDR3 residues: CASSSWDGAYEQYF. DNA of the CDR3: TGTGCCAGCAGCTCCTGGGACGGAGCCTACGAGCAGTACTTC.

This sequence joins TRBV19 and TRBJ2-5; the D is unclear. The CDR3 covers 13 residues. Looked up from germline, CDR1 is LNHDA and CDR2 is SQIVND (reference sequence). The V gene lost 11 bases and the J gene lost 4 bases, with 17 bases spanning the gap. Here the CDR3 reads CAPTVGKRETQYF. Here the CDR3 DNA reads TGTGCCCCCACGGTGGGGAAAAGAGAGACCCAGTACTTC. Full variable domain (outside the CDR3, taken from reference TRBV19 and TRBJ2-5): DGGITQSPKYLFRKEGQNVTLSCEQNLNHDAMYWYRQDPGQGLRLIYYSQIVNDFQKGDIAEGYSVSREKKESFPLTVTSAQKNPTAFYLCAPTVGKRETQYFGPGTRLLVL.

V is TRBV25-1 and J is TRBJ1-2; TRBD1 aligns across 10 bases. With V trimmed by 11 bases and J by 2 bases, 2 bases remained unmatched. CDR3 size: 12 residues. In germline, CDR1 is MGHDK, CDR2 SYGVNS. The CDR3 sequence is CAATGGNYGYTF. CDR3 bases: TGTGCCGCGACAGGGGGCAACTATGGCTACACCTTC.

This clonotype was recorded many times. This chain uses TRBV12-3 or TRBV12-4 with TRBJ2-7; D is possibly TRBD2 (5 bases). The V and J ends lost 5 bases and 2 bases respectively, with 10 bases between them. The CDR3 sequence is 13 residues long. CDR3 sequence reads: CASSPDSTYEQYF. CDR3 nucleotide sequence: TGTGCCAGCAGTCCGGACTCCACCTACGAGCAGTACTTC.

A word on this clonotype: Possible read error: a much larger clone is one base away. The chain couples TRBV19 to TRBJ1-5; D ambiguous. V was pared by 8 bases and J by 3 bases, with 14 bases between. Germline values: CDR1 LNHDA, CDR2 SQIVND (reference sequence). The CDR3 sequence is 14 residues long. CDR3: CASGSGRNNQPQHF. DNA of the CDR3: TGTGCCAGTGGTAGCGGAAGGAACAATCAGCCCCAGCATTTT.

This clonotype was counted a few times. The CDR3 does not close with the conserved phenylalanine or tryptophan, likely indicating a read error. Because the CDR3's place on the DNA is in doubt, the DNA is left out and the CDR3 is given as listed by TCRdb. The chain joins TRBV3-1 to TRBJ2-7. Germline-derived CDR1 and CDR2 are LGHDT and YNNKEL (reference sequence). The CDR3 sequence runs 14 residues, both termini included. The CDR3 is CASSQDAGYSPIYL.

This clonotype has just a few counts. The rearrangement joins TRBV7-9 to TRBJ2-7; 8 bases agree with TRBD1. This CDR3 region has 15 residues. V lost 4 bases, J lost 4 bases, and 9 bases stayed unmatched. Germline lookup yields CDR1 SEHNR and CDR2 FQNEAQ (reference sequence). For the CDR3, the DNA is TGTGCCAGCAGCTCCGACGGACAGGGCTTGTACGAGCAGTACTTC. It translates to CASSSDGQGLYEQYF.

This clonotype was seen many times. The V gene is TRBV24-1, the J gene TRBJ1-2, with D maybe TRBD1 (5 bases). This CDR3 contains 12 residues. Per germline, CDR1 KGHDR and CDR2 SFDVKD. V gave up 8 bases and J gave up 7 bases, with 13 bases separating them. CDR3 DNA sequence: TGTGCCACCACCAGGGTCCCACGTGGCTACACCTTC. Amino acids: CATTRVPRGYTF.

In the case of this clonotype: A much larger clone lies a single base off, so this may be a read error. Here the CDR3 omits its conserved ending phenylalanine or tryptophan, so a read error is the likely source. This chain uses TRBV5-1 with TRBJ2-7; D is uncertain. This CDR3 has 13 amino acids. Trimming removed 7 bases at V and 3 bases at J, with 14 bases between. Germline assignment: CDR1 SGHRS and CDR2 YFSETQ. The CDR3 spells CASGIGLGYEQYL. CDR3 DNA: TGCGCCAGCGGGATCGGGCTGGGCTACGAGCAGTACCTC.

The chain uses TRBV10-3 and TRBJ1-5, with D perhaps TRBD1 (6 bases). The CDR3 sequence is 14 residues long. The germline CDR1 and CDR2 sequences are ENHRY and SYGVKD. V was shortened by 0 bases and J by 14 bases, with 17 bases between the two germline ends. CDR3 amino acids: CAISESDRTRNEHF. CDR3 nucleotide sequence: TGTGCCATCAGTGAGTCGGACAGAACAAGGAACGAGCATTTT.